These T cell receptor beta chains were read from a single sample in a study of radiotherapy plus CTLA-4 blockade in lung cancer. The repertoire was sequenced with immunoSEQ multiplex PCR; TCRdb's copy has only in-frame clones and lacks some. The sample yields approximately 45,000 clones, over 55% seen once. The sample consisted of peripheral blood, taken from a patient treated with radiotherapy plus ipilimumab. These TCRs come from a human donor with non-small cell lung cancer who had a partial response to radiotherapy plus ipilimumab. Each CDR3 is given with its conserved first and last residue. A D gene is named only where the DNA matches it firmly. Expanded clones are given a class, and other clones once, few, many or no size at all.

cdr3_aa cdr3_nt j_call v_call clone_size d_call
CASSPRPGRQETQYF TGTGCCAGCAGCCCTCGGCCGGGTCGACAAGAGACCCAGTACTTC TRBJ2-5 TRBV7-2 few NA
CASSQQGSLGNEQFF TGTGCCAGCAGCCAACAGGGATCTTTAGGCAATGAGCAGTTCTTC TRBJ2-1 TRBV11-2 NA NA
CASSPPGQGLNEQYF TGTGCCAGCTCACCCCCGGGACAGGGCTTAAACGAGCAGTACTTC TRBJ2-7 TRBV18 once TRBD1
CASSEVQANTEAFF TGTGCCAGCAGTGAGGTCCAGGCGAACACTGAAGCTTTCTTT TRBJ1-1 TRBV2 NA NA
CASSQAPGRGQPQHF TGCGCCAGCAGCCAAGCCCCGGGTCGGGGGCAGCCCCAGCATTTT TRBJ1-5 TRBV4-1 NA NA
CAWSVHRRANTEAFF TGTGCCTGGAGTGTGCATAGGCGGGCGAACACTGAAGCTTTCTTT TRBJ1-1 TRBV30 NA NA
CASSLQGQGYEQYF TGTGCCAGCAGCTTACAGGGGCAGGGGTACGAGCAGTACTTC TRBJ2-7 TRBV7-9 once NA
CASSRDTANYGYTF TGCGCCAGTTCTCGAGACACTGCTAACTATGGCTACACCTTC TRBJ1-2 TRBV5-1 once NA
CASSLVAGGFYNEQFF TGTGCCAGCAGCTTGGTCGCGGGGGGTTTCTACAATGAGCAGTTCTTC TRBJ2-1 TRBV5-8 NA TRBD2
CASSEYPGEQYF TGTGCCAGCAGTGAATACCCGGGAGAGCAGTACTTC TRBJ2-7 TRBV6-1 NA NA
CASSPYGMPTDNEKLFF TGCGCCAGCAGCCCCTACGGGATGCCCACCGATAATGAAAAACTGTTTTTT TRBJ1-4 TRBV5-1 NA NA
CASSPGGNSPLHF TGTGCCAGCAGCCCAGGGGGGAATTCACCCCTCCACTTT TRBJ1-6 TRBV7-3 NA TRBD1
CASIDQVGQGRAFF TGTGCCAGCATCGATCAAGTTGGACAGGGTAGGGCTTTCTTT TRBJ1-1 TRBV28 NA TRBD1
CASSKDRASNQPQHF TGTGCCAGTAGTAAGGACAGGGCGAGCAATCAGCCCCAGCATTTT TRBJ1-5 TRBV19 few TRBD1
CATSREGTGGEETQYF TGTGCCACCAGCAGAGAGGGGACAGGGGGCGAAGAGACCCAGTACTTC TRBJ2-5 TRBV15 NA TRBD1
CASSIGQDRAHEQYF TGTGCCAGTAGTATAGGCCAGGACAGGGCCCACGAGCAGTACTTC TRBJ2-7 TRBV19 NA TRBD1
CASSRTVSDAFYGYTF TGTGCCAGCTCTCGGACAGTGTCCGATGCCTTCTATGGCTACACCTTC TRBJ1-2 TRBV18 NA NA
CAIKEGGRTDTQYF TGTGCCATCAAGGAGGGCGGGAGGACAGATACGCAGTATTTT TRBJ2-3 TRBV10-3 few TRBD2
CASKPDRNTEAFF TGTGCCAGCAAGCCCGACAGGAACACTGAAGCTTTCTTT TRBJ1-1 TRBV2 few NA
CASSLEWTDEKLFF TGTGCCAGCAGCTTAGAGTGGACAGATGAAAAACTGTTTTTT TRBJ1-4 TRBV7-2 NA NA
CASSSSTGGNTEAFF TGCGCCAGCAGCAGCTCGACAGGGGGAAACACTGAAGCTTTCTTT TRBJ1-1 TRBV5-1 NA TRBD1
CASSRRDRAITDTQYF TGTGCCAGCAGCCGCCGGGACAGGGCCATAACAGATACGCAGTATTTT TRBJ2-3 TRBV5-4 NA TRBD1
CASSATPLNTEAFF TGTGCCAGCAGCGCGACACCACTGAACACTGAAGCTTTCTTT TRBJ1-1 TRBV7-2 NA NA
CASLDRGLTDTQYF TGTGCCAGCCTGGACAGGGGACTCACAGATACGCAGTATTTT TRBJ2-3 TRBV6-5 NA TRBD1
CAWNGGITDTQYF TGTGCCTGGAATGGAGGGATTACAGATACGCAGTATTTT TRBJ2-3 TRBV30 few NA
CASSQADRDQWEQFF TGCGCCAGCAGCCAGGCTGACAGGGACCAGTGGGAGCAGTTCTTC TRBJ2-1 TRBV4-1 NA TRBD1
CASSWQGPDGSYEQYF TGCGCCAGCAGCTGGCAGGGGCCCGACGGCTCCTACGAGCAGTACTTC TRBJ2-7 TRBV5-1 NA NA
CASSSGGEGNEQFF TGTGCCAGCAGCAGTGGGGGGGAGGGCAATGAGCAGTTCTTC TRBJ2-1 TRBV6-5 few TRBD2
CASSYSTGLVANEQFF TGTGCCAGCAGTTACTCGACGGGACTAGTGGCCAATGAGCAGTTCTTC TRBJ2-1 TRBV6-5 few TRBD2
CASMRAPSYNEQFF TGTGCCAGCATGCGAGCGCCCTCCTACAATGAGCAGTTCTTC TRBJ2-1 TRBV6-1 few NA
CASSSTAQGAHQGGLQETQYF TGCGCCAGCAGCTCGACGGCACAGGGGGCGCACCAGGGCGGGCTCCAAGAGACCCAGTACTTC TRBJ2-5 TRBV5-1 NA TRBD1
CASSLGRPNTEAFF TGTGCCAGCAGTCTCGGGAGACCGAACACTGAAGCTTTCTTT TRBJ1-1 TRBV6-1 few NA
CASSKLAGDFDTQYF TGTGCCAGCAGCAAACTAGCGGGGGATTTTGATACGCAGTATTTT TRBJ2-3 TRBV7-3 NA TRBD2
CASSWGGRVENEQYF TGTGCCAGCAGTTGGGGGGGGCGCGTGGAGAACGAGCAGTACTTC TRBJ2-7 TRBV6-1 NA NA
CASILGTRDRGLETQYF TGTGCCAGCATCCTCGGGACGAGGGACAGGGGGCTAGAGACCCAGTACTTC TRBJ2-5 TRBV7-3 few TRBD1
CASSERGREGRGYTF TGTGCCAGCAGTGAAAGGGGTCGGGAGGGTCGCGGCTACACCTTC TRBJ1-2 TRBV25-1 NA NA
CASSPSGNTPEAFF TGTGCCAGCAGTCCCTCCGGGAACACACCTGAAGCTTTCTTT TRBJ1-1 TRBV6-1 NA NA
CASSGSRLNTEAFF TGTGCCAGCAGTGGCTCCAGATTGAACACTGAAGCTTTCTTT TRBJ1-1 TRBV2 NA NA
CASSRDSTDTQYF TGTGCCAGCAGCCGGGACTCCACAGATACGCAGTATTTT TRBJ2-3 TRBV7-2 NA NA
CASSSGRDTEAFF TGTGCCAGCAGCTCGGGGAGGGACACTGAAGCTTTCTTT TRBJ1-1 TRBV5-6 NA NA
CASSLYRGHEQYF TGTGCCAGCAGCTTGTACAGGGGACACGAGCAGTACTTC TRBJ2-7 TRBV5-4 NA TRBD1
CASSLGGLGTSVNEQYF TGTGCCAGCAGCTTAGGCGGGCTCGGGACTAGCGTTAACGAGCAGTACTTC TRBJ2-7 TRBV13 once TRBD2
CASSSLTGELFF TGTGCTAGCAGTAGTCTCACCGGGGAGCTGTTTTTT TRBJ2-2 TRBV7-7 NA NA
CASSYRQGQEKLFF TGTGCCAGCAGTTATCGACAGGGACAAGAAAAACTGTTTTTT TRBJ1-4 TRBV6-5 NA TRBD1
CASSEGQGPGEQYF TGTGCCAGCAGCGAGGGACAGGGTCCCGGTGAGCAGTACTTC TRBJ2-7 TRBV21-1 few NA
CASSFNFGGEKLFF TGTGCCAGCAGCTTTAATTTCGGGGGGGAAAAACTGTTTTTT TRBJ1-4 TRBV11-2 once NA
CASSLDTGAYEQYF TGTGCCAGCAGCTTAGACACGGGGGCCTACGAGCAGTACTTC TRBJ2-7 TRBV11-2 NA NA
CASSERGGREGTQYF TGTGCCAGCAGCGAGCGGGGGGGCCGAGAGGGTACGCAGTATTTT TRBJ2-3 TRBV14 NA TRBD2
CASSFQPGGSPQHF TGTGCCAGCAGCTTCCAGCCGGGAGGTTCGCCCCAGCATTTT TRBJ1-5 TRBV7-9 few NA
CASSGQGRRTEAFF TGTGCCAGCAGCGGTCAGGGGCGGAGGACTGAAGCTTTCTTT TRBJ1-1 TRBV5-4 many NA
CASSENPGYNEQFF TGTGCCAGCAGTGAAAATCCGGGGTACAATGAGCAGTTCTTC TRBJ2-1 TRBV6-1 NA NA
CASSQRTGAGSPLHF TGTGCCAGCAGCCAGAGGACAGGCGCAGGTTCACCCCTCCACTTT TRBJ1-6 TRBV14 NA TRBD1
CASSESAGSTYEQYF TGTGCCAGCAGTGAATCTGCAGGGTCGACGTACGAGCAGTACTTC TRBJ2-7 TRBV25-1 NA NA
CASSLFAGETQYF TGTGCCAGCAGCTTATTCGCGGGGGAGACCCAGTACTTC TRBJ2-5 TRBV11-2 NA NA
CASSLHDRGSRTEAFF TGTGCCAGCAGTTTGCACGACAGGGGGAGTCGAACTGAAGCTTTCTTT TRBJ1-1 TRBV4-2 few TRBD1
CAWKNTGVGSEKLFF TGTGCCTGGAAAAATACAGGGGTCGGTAGTGAAAAACTGTTTTTT TRBJ1-4 TRBV30 NA TRBD1
CASSQLAGNEQFF TGCGCCAGCAGCCAACTAGCGGGCAATGAGCAGTTCTTC TRBJ2-1 TRBV5-1 NA TRBD2